One T cell receptor (beta chain) is described in this entry. The data were taken from a study of blood T cell repertoires in COVID-19. Looking at the study overall: In each case, the material was cDNA or gDNA derived from T cells, B-cell-depleted T cells, or PBMCs.

Profiled with immunoSEQ multiplex PCR; TCRdb holds only in-frame clones, not every one. The table lists approximately 16,000 clones, roughly nine tenths of them singletons. The sequence was collected from a human donor in a cohort sampled during active COVID-19. Sequencing was done on a sample of peripheral blood.

The CDR3 sequence is CASSPSMDRSNYGYTF. The CDR3 DNA follows: TGTGCCAGCTCACCATCGATGGACAGGAGTAACTATGGCTACACCTTC. J is TRBJ1-2 and V is TRBV18; 7 nucleotides agree with TRBD1. The J segment lost 1 base and the V segment lost 2 bases, leaving 7 bases of the junction unmatched. The CDR3 spans 16 residues. Per germline, CDR1 KGHSH and CDR2 LQKENI.